This TCR beta chain was recovered during a study of T cells in Graves' hyperthyroidism and ophthalmopathy. Study-level results: The model anticipated ophthalmopathy a median around six months pre-onset.

The study enrolled patients aged 18 to 65 with newly diagnosed hyperthyroidism of under 2 months' duration. It was RNA transcripts that yielded the amplified TCR beta CDR3 regions. A first-round RT-PCR of the TCR CDR3 used the HTBI primer set. TCRdb analysed the multiplex PCR reads with MiXCR anew, one entry per CDR3 protein. The sample has around 420,000 distinct CDR3 sequences, 12% to 15% seen once. Many counts were recorded for this clonotype. No antigen is known for it. The CDR3 covers 15 residues. Germline V gene data show CDR1 as ENHRY and CDR2 as SYGVKD. Trimming at V came to 6 bases and at J to 3 bases, leaving 8 bases not matched to a gene.

The chain is built from TRBV10-3 and TRBJ1-1; 9 bases are shared with TRBD1. This TCR was recovered from a woman younger than 35 with Graves' hyperthyroidism. The sequencing sample was made of blood. CDR3 sequence (DNA): TGTGCCATCAGGCGGACAGGGGATTATGACACTGAAGCTTTCTTT. Amino acids: CAIRRTGDYDTEAFF.